This is a list of T cell receptor beta chains from one sample in a study of blood T cells in healthy people across ages. A single record per CDR3 protein comes from TCRdb applying MiXCR to the 5' RACE reads. This table holds approximately 1.5 million distinct CDR3 sequences, roughly 43% found once. The specimen sequenced was blood. The receptor set was obtained from a woman younger than 35 in good health. CDR3s leave out the opening cysteine and the closing phenylalanine or tryptophan.

V gene	J gene	CDR3 protein
TRBV7-8	TRBJ1-1	ASNKILNTEAF
TRBV7-8	TRBJ1-4	ASSYNRGPNEKLF
TRBV20-1	TRBJ1-1	SGNRESTEAF
TRBV29-1	TRBJ2-7	SVDGAPRRKNYEQY
TRBV5-6	TRBJ2-1	ASSMGFNEQF
TRBV6-6	TRBJ2-1	ASTTSLTGTVNEQF
TRBV16	TRBJ1-5	ASSQFGQDNQPQH
TRBV20-1	TRBJ2-7	SALTGDILYEQY
TRBV5-6	TRBJ2-7	ASSLLKQGQY
TRBV9	TRBJ2-7	ASSVASSGSYEQY
TRBV7-7	TRBJ2-1	ASSLVGENEQF
TRBV10-3	TRBJ1-2	AISEQGGDGYT
TRBV24-1	TRBJ2-7	ATSDSVARSYNEQY
TRBV7-2	TRBJ2-3	ASSLFPSGGPDGTDTQY
TRBV7-9	TRBJ1-4	ATPTRGQSNEKLF
TRBV29-1	TRBJ1-1	SVVSFGQGAMNTEAF
TRBV4-3	TRBJ2-3	ASSQEFPTSTDTQY
TRBV4-1	TRBJ2-5	ASSQVVGTVSTQY
TRBV25-1	TRBJ1-1	ASRKAATSNTEAF
TRBV7-2	TRBJ2-2	ASSPGTTGELF
TRBV12-5	TRBJ2-5	ASGLNPTDQETQY
TRBV20-1	TRBJ2-3	SAKKGPGSGAGNTQY
TRBV7-2	TRBJ2-5	ASSSHWAGQETQY
TRBV7-2	TRBJ2-3	ASSWSDSYTDTQY
TRBV12-3/TRBV12-4	TRBJ1-4	ASSLAGQGRTNEKLF
TRBV4-1	TRBJ2-3	ASSQAISGSGDTQY
TRBV7-2	TRBJ2-4	ASSRDFWDNEQY
TRBV24-1	TRBJ2-3	ATSDPLGSDTQY
TRBV6-2/TRBV6-3	TRBJ1-1	AAGNTEAF
TRBV6-5	TRBJ2-1	ATFGVDYNEQF
TRBV4-3	TRBJ1-1	ASSQESGLNTEAF
TRBV27	TRBJ2-1	ASSPTGAGYEQF
TRBV3-1	TRBJ2-7	ASSQVGQAYEQY
TRBV7-2	TRBJ2-1	ASSRTSGGAGYEQF
TRBV19	TRBJ2-1	ASSRDRDSNEQF
TRBV20-1	TRBJ2-1	SARRRDSYNEQF
TRBV12-3/TRBV12-4	TRBJ2-5	ASNPSGGVQETQY
TRBV6-2/TRBV6-3	TRBJ2-5	ATLRTGIGEQY
TRBV20-1	TRBJ2-3	SAGVLGTQY
TRBV7-4	TRBJ1-2	ASSLDSHNYGYT
TRBV4-3	TRBJ2-5	ASSPSGGSYGQY
TRBV6-5	TRBJ2-1	ASSYSSGGRDEQF
TRBV27	TRBJ2-1	ASSSLAGVTSEQF
TRBV6-5	TRBJ2-7	ASRLGQGLAYEQY
TRBV21-1	TRBJ2-5	ASSNPYGLAGGREQY
TRBV10-3	TRBJ1-5	AISGSNQPQH